This is a list of T cell receptor beta chains from one sample in a study of cytomegalovirus exposure and HLA in healthy donors. The assay was immunoSEQ multiplex PCR, and TCRdb's table has in-frame clones only and misses some. Found here are 130,000 to 150,000 clones, about 91% of them singletons; the top ten hold 7.5% to 10%. The sequencing sample was made of PBMCs. Receptors were obtained from a woman aged 18-29 years in good health and CMV-seropositive. The CDR3 runs from the conserved cysteine through the conserved F or W. A D gene is named only where the DNA matches it firmly. Only part of the rows carry a size: once, few, many, or a class if the clone is expanded.

j_call d_call clone_size v_call cdr3_aa
TRBJ2-1 - - TRBV27 CASSLDGAYNEQFF
TRBJ1-2 TRBD1 many TRBV15 CATSRGTGYGYTF
TRBJ1-6 - - TRBV2 CASSEQNSPLHF
TRBJ2-3 - - TRBV14 CASSQGLNTDTQYF
TRBJ1-2 TRBD1 - TRBV7-9 CASSTTGLGYTF
TRBJ2-1 TRBD2 - TRBV4-1 CASSQDSPAAGGRGDEQFF
TRBJ2-7 TRBD1 - TRBV29-1 CSVEVRDRGGTRYEQYF
TRBJ1-2 - - TRBV27 CASSWNQRADYGYTF
TRBJ2-7 - - TRBV10-2 CASSETPVPLGDEQYF
TRBJ1-6 TRBD1 - TRBV25-1 CASSESGQGISPLHF
TRBJ1-4 - once TRBV6-5 CASSYLGGANEKLFF
TRBJ2-1 - - TRBV30 CAWSVLGSVNEQFF
TRBJ2-1 - - TRBV5-4 CASSGYWRSNNEQFF
TRBJ1-2 - - TRBV5-4 CASSLDTNYGYTF
TRBJ1-1 - - TRBV30 CAWKWGTLNTEAFF
TRBJ1-1 - - TRBV5-1 CASSLGTLYTEAFF
TRBJ2-7 TRBD1 - TRBV10-3 CAISGTGDEQYF
TRBJ2-7 TRBD2 - TRBV27 CASSLRTRVSYEQYF
TRBJ2-6 TRBD1 - TRBV15 CATSLGQGSGANVLTF
TRBJ2-1 TRBD2 - TRBV6-6 CASSPPGGASEQFF
TRBJ2-1 TRBD1 - TRBV2 CASSEGQGREFF
TRBJ2-7 TRBD2 - TRBV28 CASSLGTSTLEQYF
TRBJ2-1 TRBD2 - TRBV5-6 CASSLFSAGTSGRRQFF
TRBJ2-1 TRBD2 - TRBV6-5 CASSYELAGYNEQFF
TRBJ1-1 - - TRBV18 CASSPDSPQALNTEAFF
TRBJ2-7 TRBD1 few TRBV19 CASSNTGGTYEQYF
TRBJ2-1 TRBD1 - TRBV6-5 CASSHTGDEQFF
TRBJ2-1 TRBD2 few TRBV30 CAWSVQREGKGEQFF
TRBJ1-2 - once TRBV10-3 CAISEPSLATNYGYTF
TRBJ2-1 - - TRBV5-6 CASSLETGGVHEQFF
TRBJ2-1 - - TRBV7-2 CASSASVGPYNEQFF
TRBJ2-5 TRBD2 - TRBV7-8 CASSWGAGGPGETQYF
TRBJ1-3 - - TRBV6-1 CASSEQGLRYTIYF
TRBJ2-3 TRBD2 - TRBV7-3 CASSLRGLAGTDTQYF
TRBJ1-3 - - TRBV6-1 CASSPWSRGGNTIYF
TRBJ1-1 TRBD1 - TRBV5-1 CASSLRQGPMNTEAFF
TRBJ2-1 TRBD2 - TRBV5-1 CASSLGLAGGHNEQFF
TRBJ2-7 - - TRBV9 CASSVEEPGLAYEQYF
TRBJ2-1 TRBD2 - TRBV28 CASSWASGSPSYNEQFF
TRBJ1-2 - - TRBV27 CASSLFGDTGSNYGYTF
TRBJ1-5 TRBD1 - TRBV19 CASSKQGIGNQPQHF
TRBJ2-7 TRBD2 - TRBV28 CASSSPGTTSGRRWQYF
TRBJ2-7 - - TRBV25-1 CASSERGHSYEQYF
TRBJ2-7 TRBD2 - TRBV14 CASSLREGSGTIEQYF
TRBJ2-1 TRBD2 - TRBV6-5 CASSVAGGIYEQFF
TRBJ1-2 - once TRBV2 CASSATRQQSNYGYTF
TRBJ1-5 - - TRBV4-3 CASSQDRNQPQHF